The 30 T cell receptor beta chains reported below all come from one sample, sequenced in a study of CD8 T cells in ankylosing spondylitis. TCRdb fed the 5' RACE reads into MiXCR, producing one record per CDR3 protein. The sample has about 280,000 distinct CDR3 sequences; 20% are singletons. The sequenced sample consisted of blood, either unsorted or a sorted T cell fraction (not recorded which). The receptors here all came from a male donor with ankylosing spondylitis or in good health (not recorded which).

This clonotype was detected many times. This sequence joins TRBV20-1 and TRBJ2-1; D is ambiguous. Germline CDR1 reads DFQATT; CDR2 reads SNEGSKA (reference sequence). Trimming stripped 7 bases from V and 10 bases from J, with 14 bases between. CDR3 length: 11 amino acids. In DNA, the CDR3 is TGCAGTGTTTCGGACCTACCCGAGCAGTTCTTC. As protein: CSVSDLPEQFF.

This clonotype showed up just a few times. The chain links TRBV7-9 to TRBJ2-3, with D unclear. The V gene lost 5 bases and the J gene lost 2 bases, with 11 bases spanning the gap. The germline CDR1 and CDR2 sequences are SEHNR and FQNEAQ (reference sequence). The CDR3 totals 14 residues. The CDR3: CASSIPQLTDTQYF. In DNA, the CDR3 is TGTGCCAGCAGCATCCCCCAACTCACAGATACGCAGTATTTT.

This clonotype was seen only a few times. The CDR3 bases are TGCGCCAGCAGCTGGGATACTAGCGGGAGTTTTCCCGGGGAGCTGTTTTTT. The encoded protein is CASSWDTSGSFPGELFF. The chain employs TRBV5-1 and TRBJ2-2; TRBD2 agrees at 11 bases. V lost 3 bases to trimming and J lost 6 bases; unmatched junction nucleotides: 10. The CDR3 is made up of 17 amino acids. Per germline, CDR1 SGHRS and CDR2 YFSETQ.

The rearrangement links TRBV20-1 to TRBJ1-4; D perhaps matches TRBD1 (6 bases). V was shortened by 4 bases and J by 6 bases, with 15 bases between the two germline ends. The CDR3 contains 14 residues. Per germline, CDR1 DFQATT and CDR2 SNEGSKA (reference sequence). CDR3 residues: CSAKSTGIYEKLFF. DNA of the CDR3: TGCAGTGCTAAGTCTACAGGGATATATGAAAAACTGTTTTTT.

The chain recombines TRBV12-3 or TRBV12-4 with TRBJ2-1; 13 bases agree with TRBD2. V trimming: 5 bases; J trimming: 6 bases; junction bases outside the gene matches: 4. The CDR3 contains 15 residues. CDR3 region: CASSRTSGGANEQFF. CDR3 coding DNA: TGTGCCAGCAGTCGCACTAGCGGGGGGGCCAATGAGCAGTTCTTC.

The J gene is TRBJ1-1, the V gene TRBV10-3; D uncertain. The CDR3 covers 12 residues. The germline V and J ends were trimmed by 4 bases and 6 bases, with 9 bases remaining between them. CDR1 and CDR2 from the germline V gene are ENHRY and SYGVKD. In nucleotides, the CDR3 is TGTGCCATCAGTGCGTCTGGGGCTGAAGCTTTCTTT. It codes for CAISASGAEAFF.

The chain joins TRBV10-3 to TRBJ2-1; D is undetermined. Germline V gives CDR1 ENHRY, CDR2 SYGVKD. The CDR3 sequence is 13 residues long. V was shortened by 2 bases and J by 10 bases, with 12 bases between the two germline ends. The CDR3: CAISEGTETEQFF. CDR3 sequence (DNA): TGTGCCATCAGTGAGGGAACCGAGACGGAGCAGTTCTTC.

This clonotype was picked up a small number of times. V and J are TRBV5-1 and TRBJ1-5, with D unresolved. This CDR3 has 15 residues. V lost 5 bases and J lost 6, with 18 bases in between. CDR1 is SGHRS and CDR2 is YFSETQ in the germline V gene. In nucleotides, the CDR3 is TGCGCCAGCAGACCCGGGGATCTTGGCGGTCAGCCCCAGCATTTT. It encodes CASRPGDLGGQPQHF. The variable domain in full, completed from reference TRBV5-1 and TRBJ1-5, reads KAGVTQTPRYLIKTRGQQVTLSCSPISGHRSVSWYQQTPGQGLQFLFEYFSETQRNKGNFPGRFSGRQFSNSRSEMNVSTLELGDSALYLCASRPGDLGGQPQHFGDGTRLSIL.

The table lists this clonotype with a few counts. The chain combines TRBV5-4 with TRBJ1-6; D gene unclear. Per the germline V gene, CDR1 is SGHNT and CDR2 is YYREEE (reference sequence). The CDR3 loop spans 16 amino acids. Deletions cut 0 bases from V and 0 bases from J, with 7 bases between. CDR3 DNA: TGTGCCAGCAGCTTGGGCGTACGCTCCTATAATTCACCCCTCCACTTT. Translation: CASSLGVRSYNSPLHF.

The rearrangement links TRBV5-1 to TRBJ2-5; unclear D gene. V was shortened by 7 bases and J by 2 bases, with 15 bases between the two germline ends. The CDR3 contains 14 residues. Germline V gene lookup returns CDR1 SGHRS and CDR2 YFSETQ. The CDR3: CASGLGHRQETQYF. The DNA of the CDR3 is TGCGCCAGCGGCCTTGGGCACAGACAAGAGACCCAGTACTTC.

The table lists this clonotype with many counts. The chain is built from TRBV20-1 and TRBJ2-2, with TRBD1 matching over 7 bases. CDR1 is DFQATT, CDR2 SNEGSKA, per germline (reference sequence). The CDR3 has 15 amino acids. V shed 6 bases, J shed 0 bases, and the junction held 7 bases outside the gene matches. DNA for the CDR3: TGCAGTGCGGAACAGGGGCGATCGAACACCGGGGAGCTGTTTTTT. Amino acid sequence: CSAEQGRSNTGELFF.

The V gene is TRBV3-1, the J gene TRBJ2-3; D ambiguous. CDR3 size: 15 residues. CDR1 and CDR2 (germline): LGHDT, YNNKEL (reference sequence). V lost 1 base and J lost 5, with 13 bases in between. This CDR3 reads CASSQAWTLGDTQYF. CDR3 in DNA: TGTGCCAGCAGCCAAGCGTGGACCTTGGGAGATACGCAGTATTTT.

CDR3 nucleotide sequence: TGCGCCAGCAGCCAAGAGGGACAGGGGCAAGAGACCCAGTACTTC. It specifies CASSQEGQGQETQYF. This chain joins TRBV4-1 and TRBJ2-5, with 10 bases matching TRBD1. CDR3 length equals 15 residues. The V and J ends lost 0 bases and 2 bases, in that order; junction bases with no gene match: 0. Germline loops: CDR1 MGHRA, CDR2 YSYEKL.

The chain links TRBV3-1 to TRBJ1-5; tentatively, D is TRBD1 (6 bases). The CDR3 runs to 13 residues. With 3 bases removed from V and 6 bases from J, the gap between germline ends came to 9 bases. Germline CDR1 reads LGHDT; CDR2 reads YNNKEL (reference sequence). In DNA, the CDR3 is TGTGCCAGCAGCCAGCAGGGGCCTCAGCCCCAGCATTTT. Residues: CASSQQGPQPQHF.

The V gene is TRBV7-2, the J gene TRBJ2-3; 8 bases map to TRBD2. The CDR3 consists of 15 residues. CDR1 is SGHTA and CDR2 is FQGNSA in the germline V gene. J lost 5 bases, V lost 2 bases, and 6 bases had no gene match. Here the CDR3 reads CASSLTGGAVDTQYF. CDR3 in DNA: TGTGCCAGCAGCTTAACCGGGGGGGCCGTAGATACGCAGTATTTT.

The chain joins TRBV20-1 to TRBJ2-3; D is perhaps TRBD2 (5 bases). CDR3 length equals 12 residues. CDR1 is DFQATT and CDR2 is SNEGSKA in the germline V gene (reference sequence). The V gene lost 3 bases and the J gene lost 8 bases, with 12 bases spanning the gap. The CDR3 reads CSASGKGGTQYF. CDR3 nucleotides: TGCAGTGCTAGCGGGAAAGGTGGTACGCAGTATTTT.

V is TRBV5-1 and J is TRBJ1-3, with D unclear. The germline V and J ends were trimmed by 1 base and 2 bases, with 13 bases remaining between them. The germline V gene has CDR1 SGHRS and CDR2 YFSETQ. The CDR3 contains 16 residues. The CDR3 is CASSLLPDGPGNTIYF. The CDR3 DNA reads TGCGCCAGCAGCTTGCTCCCGGACGGACCTGGAAACACCATATATTTT.

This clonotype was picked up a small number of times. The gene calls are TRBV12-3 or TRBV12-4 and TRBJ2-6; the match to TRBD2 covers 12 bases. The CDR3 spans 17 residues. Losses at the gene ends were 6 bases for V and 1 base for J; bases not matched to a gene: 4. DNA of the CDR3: TGTGCCAGCAGCCGGACTAGCGGGACGTCTGGGGCCAACGTCCTGACTTTC. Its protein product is CASSRTSGTSGANVLTF.

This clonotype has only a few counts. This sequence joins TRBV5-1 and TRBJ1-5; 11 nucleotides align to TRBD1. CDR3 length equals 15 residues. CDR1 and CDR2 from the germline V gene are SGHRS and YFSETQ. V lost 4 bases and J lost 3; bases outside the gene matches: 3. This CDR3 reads CASSPGQGDNQPQHF. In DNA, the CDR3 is TGCGCCAGCAGCCCGGGACAGGGGGACAATCAGCCCCAGCATTTT.

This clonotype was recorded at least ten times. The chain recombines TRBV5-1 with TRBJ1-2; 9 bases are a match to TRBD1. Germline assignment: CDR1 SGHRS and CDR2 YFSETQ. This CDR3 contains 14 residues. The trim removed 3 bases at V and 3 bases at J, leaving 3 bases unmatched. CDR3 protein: CASSWRTGDYGYTF. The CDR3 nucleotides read TGCGCCAGCAGCTGGCGGACAGGGGACTATGGCTACACCTTC. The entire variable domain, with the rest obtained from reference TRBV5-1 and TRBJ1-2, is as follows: KAGVTQTPRYLIKTRGQQVTLSCSPISGHRSVSWYQQTPGQGLQFLFEYFSETQRNKGNFPGRFSGRQFSNSRSEMNVSTLELGDSALYLCASSWRTGDYGYTFGSGTRLTVV.

The CDR3 DNA follows: TGTGCCAGCACGGGACAGGGAGGAAAGAACACTGAAGCTTTCTTT. It translates to CASTGQGGKNTEAFF. The chain employs TRBV18 and TRBJ1-1, with 9 nucleotides matching TRBD1. There are 15 residues in the CDR3. Unmatched junction bases numbered 8, after V lost 8 bases and J lost 1 base. Germline V lookup: CDR1 KGHSH, CDR2 LQKENI.

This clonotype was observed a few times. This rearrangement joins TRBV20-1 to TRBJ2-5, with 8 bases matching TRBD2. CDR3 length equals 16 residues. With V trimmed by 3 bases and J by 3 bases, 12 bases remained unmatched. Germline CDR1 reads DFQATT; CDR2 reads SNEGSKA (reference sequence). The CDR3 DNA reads TGCAGTGCTAGCCGAGAACCAGGACTAGCCGAAGAGACCCAGTACTTC. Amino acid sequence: CSASREPGLAEETQYF.

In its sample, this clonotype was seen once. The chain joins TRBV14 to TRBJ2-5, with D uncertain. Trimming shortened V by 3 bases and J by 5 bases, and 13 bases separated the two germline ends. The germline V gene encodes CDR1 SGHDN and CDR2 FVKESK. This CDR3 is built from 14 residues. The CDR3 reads CASSHAGSTETQYF. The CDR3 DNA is TGTGCCAGCAGCCATGCCGGGTCGACGGAGACCCAGTACTTC.

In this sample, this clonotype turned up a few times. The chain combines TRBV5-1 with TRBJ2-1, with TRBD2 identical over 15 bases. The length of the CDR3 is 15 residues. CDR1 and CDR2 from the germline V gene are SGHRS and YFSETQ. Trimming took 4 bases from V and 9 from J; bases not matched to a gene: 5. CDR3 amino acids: CASSGGLAGGAEQFF. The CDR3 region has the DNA TGCGCCAGCAGCGGGGGACTAGCGGGAGGAGCTGAGCAGTTCTTC. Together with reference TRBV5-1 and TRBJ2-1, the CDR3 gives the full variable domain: KAGVTQTPRYLIKTRGQQVTLSCSPISGHRSVSWYQQTPGQGLQFLFEYFSETQRNKGNFPGRFSGRQFSNSRSEMNVSTLELGDSALYLCASSGGLAGGAEQFFGPGTRLTVL.

CDR3 nucleotides: TGTGCCAGCAGCCCCGATGGGACGTTCCAAAAACTGTTTTTT. The encoded protein is CASSPDGTFQKLFF. V usage is TRBV6-1 and J usage is TRBJ1-4, with D perhaps matching TRBD1 (5 bases). CDR3 length: 14 residues. V lost 6 bases and J 9 bases, leaving 17 bases between the germline ends. Germline V gene lookup returns CDR1 MNHNS and CDR2 SASEGT.

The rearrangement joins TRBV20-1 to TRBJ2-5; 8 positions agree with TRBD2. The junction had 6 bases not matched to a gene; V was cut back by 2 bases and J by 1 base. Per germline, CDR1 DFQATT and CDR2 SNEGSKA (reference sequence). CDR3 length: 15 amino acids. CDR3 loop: CSARRPSGFQETQYF. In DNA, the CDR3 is TGCAGTGCTAGACGGCCTAGCGGGTTCCAAGAGACCCAGTACTTC.

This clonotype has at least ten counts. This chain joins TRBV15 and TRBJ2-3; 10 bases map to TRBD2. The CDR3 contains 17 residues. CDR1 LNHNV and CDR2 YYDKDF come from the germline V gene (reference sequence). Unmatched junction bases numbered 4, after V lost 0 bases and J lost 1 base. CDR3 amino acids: CATSRDPLAGGTDTQYF. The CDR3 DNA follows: TGTGCCACCAGCAGAGATCCCCTAGCGGGAGGCACAGATACGCAGTATTTT.

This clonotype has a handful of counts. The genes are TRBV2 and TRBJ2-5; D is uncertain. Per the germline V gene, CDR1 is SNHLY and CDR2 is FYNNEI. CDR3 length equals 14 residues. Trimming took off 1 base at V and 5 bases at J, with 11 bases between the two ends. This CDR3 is CASSEVAFRETQYF. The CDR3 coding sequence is TGTGCCAGCAGTGAAGTTGCCTTTAGGGAGACCCAGTACTTC.

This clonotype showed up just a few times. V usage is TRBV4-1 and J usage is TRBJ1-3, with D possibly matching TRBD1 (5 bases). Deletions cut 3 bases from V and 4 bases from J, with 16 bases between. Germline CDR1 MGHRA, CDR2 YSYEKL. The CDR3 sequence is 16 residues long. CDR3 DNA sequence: TGCGCCAGCAGCCAGGCAACAGGTCCGGGAGGAAACACCATATATTTT. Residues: CASSQATGPGGNTIYF.

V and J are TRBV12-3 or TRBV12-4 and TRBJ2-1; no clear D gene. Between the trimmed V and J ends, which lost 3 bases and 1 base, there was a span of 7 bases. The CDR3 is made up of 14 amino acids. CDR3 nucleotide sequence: TGTGCCAGCAGTTTCTCGCGTTCCTACAATGAGCAGTTCTTC. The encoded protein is CASSFSRSYNEQFF.